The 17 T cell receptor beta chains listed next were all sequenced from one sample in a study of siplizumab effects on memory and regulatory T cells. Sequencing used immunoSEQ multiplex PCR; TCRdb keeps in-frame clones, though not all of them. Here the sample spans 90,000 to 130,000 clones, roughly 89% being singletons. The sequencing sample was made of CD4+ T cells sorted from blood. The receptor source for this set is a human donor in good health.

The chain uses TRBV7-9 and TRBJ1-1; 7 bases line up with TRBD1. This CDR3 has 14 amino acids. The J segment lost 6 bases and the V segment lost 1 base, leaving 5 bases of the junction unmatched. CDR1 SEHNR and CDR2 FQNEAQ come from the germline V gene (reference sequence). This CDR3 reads CASSLGAGGPEAFF. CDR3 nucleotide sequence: TGTGCCAGCAGCTTAGGGGCAGGGGGACCTGAAGCTTTCTTT.

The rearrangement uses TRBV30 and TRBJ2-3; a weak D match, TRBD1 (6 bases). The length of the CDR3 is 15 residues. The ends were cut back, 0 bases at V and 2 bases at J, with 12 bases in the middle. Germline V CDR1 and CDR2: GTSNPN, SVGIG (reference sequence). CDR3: CAWSVADSSTDTQYF. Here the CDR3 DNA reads TGTGCCTGGAGTGTAGCGGACAGTTCCACAGATACGCAGTATTTT.

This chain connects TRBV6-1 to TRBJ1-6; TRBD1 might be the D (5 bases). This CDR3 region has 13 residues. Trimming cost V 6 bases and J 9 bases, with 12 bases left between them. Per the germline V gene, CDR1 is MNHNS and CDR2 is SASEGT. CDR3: CASRIQTVSPLHF. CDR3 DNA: TGTGCCAGCAGGATACAGACAGTTTCACCCCTCCACTTT.

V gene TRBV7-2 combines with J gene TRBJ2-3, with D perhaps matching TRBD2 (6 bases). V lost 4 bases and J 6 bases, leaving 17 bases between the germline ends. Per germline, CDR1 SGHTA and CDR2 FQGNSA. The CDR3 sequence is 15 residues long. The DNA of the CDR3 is TGTGCCAGCAGCTATCTGGGACTCCAGCGGGATACGCAGTATTTT. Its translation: CASSYLGLQRDTQYF.

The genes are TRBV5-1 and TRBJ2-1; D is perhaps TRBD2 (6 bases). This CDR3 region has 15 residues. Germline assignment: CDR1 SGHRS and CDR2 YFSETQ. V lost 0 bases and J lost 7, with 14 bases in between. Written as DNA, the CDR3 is TGCGCCAGCAGCTTGGGAGCGGGTCGGGAGAATGAGCAGTTCTTC. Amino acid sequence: CASSLGAGRENEQFF.

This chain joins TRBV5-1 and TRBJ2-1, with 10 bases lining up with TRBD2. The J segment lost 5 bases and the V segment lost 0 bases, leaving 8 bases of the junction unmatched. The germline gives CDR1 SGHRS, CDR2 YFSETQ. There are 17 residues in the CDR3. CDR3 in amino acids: CASSLGGTSGVNNEQFF. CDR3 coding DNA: TGCGCCAGCAGCTTGGGCGGTACTAGCGGGGTTAACAATGAGCAGTTCTTC.

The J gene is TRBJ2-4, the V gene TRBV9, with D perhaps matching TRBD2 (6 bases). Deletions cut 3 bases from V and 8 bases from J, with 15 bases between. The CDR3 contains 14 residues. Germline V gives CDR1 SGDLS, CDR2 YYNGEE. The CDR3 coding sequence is TGTGCCAGCAGCGCCTGGCGGGACCGAGACATTCAGTACTTC. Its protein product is CASSAWRDRDIQYF.

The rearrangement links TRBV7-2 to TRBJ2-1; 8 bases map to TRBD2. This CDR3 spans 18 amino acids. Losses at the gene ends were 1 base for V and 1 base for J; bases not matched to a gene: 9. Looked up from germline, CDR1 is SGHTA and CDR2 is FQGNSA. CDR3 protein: CASSLVAGGLRSYNEQFF. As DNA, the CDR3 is TGTGCCAGCAGCTTAGTTGCGGGGGGCCTAAGATCCTACAATGAGCAGTTCTTC. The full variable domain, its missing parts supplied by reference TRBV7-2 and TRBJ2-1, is GAGVSQSPSNKVTEKGKDVELRCDPISGHTALYWYRQSLGQGLEFLIYFQGNSAPDKSGLPSDRFSAERTGGSVSTLTIQRTQQEDSAVYLCASSLVAGGLRSYNEQFFGPGTRLTVL.

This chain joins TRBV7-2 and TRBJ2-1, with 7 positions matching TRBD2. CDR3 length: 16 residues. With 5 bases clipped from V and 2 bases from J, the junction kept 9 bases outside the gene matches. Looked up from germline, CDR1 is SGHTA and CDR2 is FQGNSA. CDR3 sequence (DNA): TGTGCCAGCAGCCCTAGGACTAGTCGCGCCTACAATGAGCAGTTCTTC. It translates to CASSPRTSRAYNEQFF.

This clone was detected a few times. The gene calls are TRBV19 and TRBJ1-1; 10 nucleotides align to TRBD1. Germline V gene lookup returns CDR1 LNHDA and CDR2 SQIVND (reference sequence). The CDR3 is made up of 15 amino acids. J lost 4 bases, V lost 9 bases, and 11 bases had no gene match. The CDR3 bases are TGTGCCAGCAGGGACAGGGGTTCACGGGGCACTGAAGCTTTCTTT. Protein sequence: CASRDRGSRGTEAFF. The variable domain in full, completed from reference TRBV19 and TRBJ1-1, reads DGGITQSPKYLFRKEGQNVTLSCEQNLNHDAMYWYRQDPGQGLRLIYYSQIVNDFQKGDIAEGYSVSREKKESFPLTVTSAQKNPTAFYLCASRDRGSRGTEAFFGQGTRLTVV.

As DNA, the CDR3 is TGTGCCAGCAGCGCCACCCGCGGACAGGGGAACGAAAAACTGTTTTTT. It specifies CASSATRGQGNEKLFF. The chain links TRBV9 to TRBJ1-4; 9 nucleotides line up with TRBD1. This CDR3 has 16 residues. Trimming took 3 bases from V and 8 from J; bases not matched to a gene: 11. Germline V gene lookup returns CDR1 SGDLS and CDR2 YYNGEE.

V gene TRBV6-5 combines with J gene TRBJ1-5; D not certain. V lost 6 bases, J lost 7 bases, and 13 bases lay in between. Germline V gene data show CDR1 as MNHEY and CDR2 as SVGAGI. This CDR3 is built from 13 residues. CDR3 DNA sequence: TGTGCCAGCAGCCGCTTGGCACAGCAGCCCCAGCATTTT. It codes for CASSRLAQQPQHF.

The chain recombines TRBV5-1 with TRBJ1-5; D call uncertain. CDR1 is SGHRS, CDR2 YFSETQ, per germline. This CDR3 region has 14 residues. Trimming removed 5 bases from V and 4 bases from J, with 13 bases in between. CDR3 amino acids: CASRQDPENQPQHF. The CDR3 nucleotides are TGCGCCAGCAGGCAGGACCCAGAGAATCAGCCCCAGCATTTT.

This CDR3 is CASSLGGTSSSYEQYF. The DNA of the CDR3 is TGCGCCAGCAGCTTGGGTGGGACATCCAGCTCCTACGAGCAGTACTTC. The chain couples TRBV5-1 to TRBJ2-7; weak D call: TRBD1 (6 bases). The CDR3 has 16 residues. Trimming shortened V by 0 bases and J by 0 bases, and 13 bases separated the two germline ends. The germline V gene encodes CDR1 SGHRS and CDR2 YFSETQ.

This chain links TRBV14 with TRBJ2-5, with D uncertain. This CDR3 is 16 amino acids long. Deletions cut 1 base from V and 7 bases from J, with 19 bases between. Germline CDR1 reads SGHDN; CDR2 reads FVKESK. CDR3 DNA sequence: TGTGCCAGCAGCCAAGGGGGTACCCTACACGGCGGGACCCAGTACTTC. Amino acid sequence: CASSQGGTLHGGTQYF.

The chain's CDR3 is CAISADISGDQPQHF. For the CDR3, the DNA is TGTGCCATCAGCGCCGACATTTCAGGCGATCAGCCCCAGCATTTT. The V call is TRBV10-3, the J call TRBJ1-5, with D uncertain. V was clipped by 6 bases and J by 5 bases, with 17 bases between them. Germline loops: CDR1 ENHRY, CDR2 SYGVKD. The CDR3 runs to 15 residues.

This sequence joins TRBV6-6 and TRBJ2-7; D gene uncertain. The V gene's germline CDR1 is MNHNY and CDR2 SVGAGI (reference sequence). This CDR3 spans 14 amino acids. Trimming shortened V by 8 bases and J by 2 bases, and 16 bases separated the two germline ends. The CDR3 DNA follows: TGTGCCAGCCTGAAGGGTCACCCGACCTACGAGCAGTACTTC. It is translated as CASLKGHPTYEQYF.